This TCR beta chain originates from a study of blood T cell repertoires in COVID-19. At the level of the study: PBMCs, B-cell-depleted T cells, or T cells provided the cDNA or gDNA that made up the material.

The CDR3 is 14 residues long. Germline V CDR1 and CDR2: MGHDK, SYGVNS. V shed 3 bases and J shed 5 bases, with 13 bases lying between them. Profiling relied on immunoSEQ multiplex PCR, and the TCRdb table lists in-frame clones only, not all of them. The data contain hundreds of thousands of clones, about 91% of them singletons. This chain joins TRBV25-1 and TRBJ2-5; D is perhaps TRBD2 (5 bases). The clonotype comes from a woman aged 45-59 years with COVID-19, enrolled during active disease. Sequencing was performed on peripheral blood. CDR3 in amino acids: CASSDPRGVETQYF. CDR3 nucleotides: TGTGCCAGCAGTGACCCCCGGGGTGTGGAGACCCAGTACTTC. The variable domain in full, with the rest retrieved from reference TRBV25-1 and TRBJ2-5, is EADIYQTPRYLVIGTGKKITLECSQTMGHDKMYWYQQDPGMELHLIHYSYGVNSTEKGDLSSESTVSRIRTEHFPLTLESARPSHTSQYLCASSDPRGVETQYFGPGTRLLVL.